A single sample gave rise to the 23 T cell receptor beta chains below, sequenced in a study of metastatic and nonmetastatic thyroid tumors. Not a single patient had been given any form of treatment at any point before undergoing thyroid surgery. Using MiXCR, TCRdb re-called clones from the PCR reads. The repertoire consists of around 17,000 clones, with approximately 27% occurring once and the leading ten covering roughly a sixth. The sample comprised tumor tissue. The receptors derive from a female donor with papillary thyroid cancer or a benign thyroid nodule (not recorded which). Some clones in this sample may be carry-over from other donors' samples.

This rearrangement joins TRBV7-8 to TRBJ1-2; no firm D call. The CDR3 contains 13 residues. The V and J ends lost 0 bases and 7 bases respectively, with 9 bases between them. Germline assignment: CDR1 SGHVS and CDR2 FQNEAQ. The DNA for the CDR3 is TGTGCCAGCAGCTTAGCGTTCGGGTCTGGCTACACCTTC. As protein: CASSLAFGSGYTF.

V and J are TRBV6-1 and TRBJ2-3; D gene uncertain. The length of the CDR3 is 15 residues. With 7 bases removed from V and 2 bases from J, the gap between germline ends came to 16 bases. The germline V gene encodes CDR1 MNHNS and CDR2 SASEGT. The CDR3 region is CASIVRAPLTDTQYF. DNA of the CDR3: TGTGCCAGCATTGTCCGGGCCCCTCTCACAGATACGCAGTATTTT.

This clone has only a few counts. Here the CDR3 DNA reads TGTGCCAGCAGTGAAATCGGGACAGGGGAATCCGAGCAGTACTTC. The encoded protein is CASSEIGTGESEQYF. This chain joins TRBV25-1 and TRBJ2-7, with 10 bases lining up with TRBD1. Trimming took 2 bases from V and 6 from J; bases not matched to a gene: 7. CDR1 MGHDK and CDR2 SYGVNS come from the germline V gene. The CDR3 is made up of 15 amino acids.

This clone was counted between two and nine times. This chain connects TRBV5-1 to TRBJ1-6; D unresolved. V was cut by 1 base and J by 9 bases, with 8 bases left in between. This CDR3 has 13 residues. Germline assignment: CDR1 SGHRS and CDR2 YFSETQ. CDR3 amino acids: CASSLLGPSPLHF. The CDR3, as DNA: TGCGCCAGCAGCTTGCTTGGGCCTTCACCCCTCCACTTT. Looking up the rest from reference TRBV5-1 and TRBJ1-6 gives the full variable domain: KAGVTQTPRYLIKTRGQQVTLSCSPISGHRSVSWYQQTPGQGLQFLFEYFSETQRNKGNFPGRFSGRQFSNSRSEMNVSTLELGDSALYLCASSLLGPSPLHFGNGTRLTVT.

This CDR3 reads CASSYLRNEAFF. The CDR3 DNA sequence: TGTGCCAGCAGCTACCTCAGGAACGAAGCTTTCTTT. The chain recombines TRBV7-8 with TRBJ1-1; no definite D call. The V and J ends lost 4 bases and 8 bases respectively, with 11 bases between them. Germline CDR1 is SGHVS and CDR2 is FQNEAQ. This CDR3 contains 12 residues.

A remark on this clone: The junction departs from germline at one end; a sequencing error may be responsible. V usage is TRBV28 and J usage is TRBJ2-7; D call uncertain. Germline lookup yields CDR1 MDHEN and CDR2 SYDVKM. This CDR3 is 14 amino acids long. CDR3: CASGLGRFLDDQYF. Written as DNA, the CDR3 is TGTGCCAGCGGTCTTGGCCGGTTTCTTGACGATCAGTACTTC.

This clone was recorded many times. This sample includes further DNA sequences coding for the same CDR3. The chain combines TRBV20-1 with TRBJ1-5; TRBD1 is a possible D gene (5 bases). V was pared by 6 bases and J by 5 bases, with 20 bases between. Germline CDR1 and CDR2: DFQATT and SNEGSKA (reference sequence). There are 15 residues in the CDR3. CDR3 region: CSAAGRGGRDQPQHF. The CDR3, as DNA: TGCAGTGCCGCAGGTAGAGGTGGCAGGGATCAGCCCCAGCATTTT.

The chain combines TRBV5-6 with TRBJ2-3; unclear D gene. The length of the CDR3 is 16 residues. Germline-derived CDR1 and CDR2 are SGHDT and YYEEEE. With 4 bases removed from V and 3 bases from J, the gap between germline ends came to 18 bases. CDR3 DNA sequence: TGTGCCAGCAGCCCATCCCAAAATCTGATGACAGATACGCAGTATTTT. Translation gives CASSPSQNLMTDTQYF.

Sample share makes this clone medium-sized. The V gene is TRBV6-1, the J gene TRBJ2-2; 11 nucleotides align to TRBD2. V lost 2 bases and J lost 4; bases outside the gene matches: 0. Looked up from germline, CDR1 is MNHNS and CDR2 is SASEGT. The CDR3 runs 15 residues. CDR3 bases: TGTGCCAGCAGTGAAACTAGCGGGAGCACCGGGGAGCTGTTTTTT. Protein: CASSETSGSTGELFF.

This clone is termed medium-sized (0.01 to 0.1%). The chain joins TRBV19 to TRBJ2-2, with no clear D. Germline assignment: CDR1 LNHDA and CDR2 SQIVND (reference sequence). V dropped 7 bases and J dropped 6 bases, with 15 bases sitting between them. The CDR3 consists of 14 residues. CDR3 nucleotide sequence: TGTGCCAGTACCCCCGAGGCGGCCCCCGGGGAGCTGTTTTTT. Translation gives CASTPEAAPGELFF.

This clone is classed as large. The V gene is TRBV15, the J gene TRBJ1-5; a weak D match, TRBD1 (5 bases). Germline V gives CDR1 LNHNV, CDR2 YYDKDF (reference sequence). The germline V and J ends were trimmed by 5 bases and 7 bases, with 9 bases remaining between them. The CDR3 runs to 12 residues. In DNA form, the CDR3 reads TGTGCCACCAGCCCCGGGGACCAGCCCCAGCATTTT. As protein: CATSPGDQPQHF.

The CDR3 sequence is CSATPLTSGYTYEQYF. The DNA of the CDR3 is TGCAGTGCTACACCGCTGACTAGCGGTTATACCTACGAGCAGTACTTC. This chain connects TRBV20-1 to TRBJ2-7; 9 nucleotides align to TRBD2. CDR3 size: 16 residues. CDR1 and CDR2 from the germline V gene are DFQATT and SNEGSKA (reference sequence). J was trimmed by 2 bases and V by 4 bases; bases with no gene match: 12.

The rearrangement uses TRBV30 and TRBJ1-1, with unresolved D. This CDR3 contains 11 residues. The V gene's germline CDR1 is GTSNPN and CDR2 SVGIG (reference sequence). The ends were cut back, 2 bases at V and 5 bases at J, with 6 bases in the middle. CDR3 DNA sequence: TGTGCCTGGAGTAAGATTACTGAAGCTTTCTTT. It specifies CAWSKITEAFF.

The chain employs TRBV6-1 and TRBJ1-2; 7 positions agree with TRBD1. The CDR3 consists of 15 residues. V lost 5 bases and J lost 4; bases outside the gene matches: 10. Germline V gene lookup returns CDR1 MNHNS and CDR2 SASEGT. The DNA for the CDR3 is TGTGCCAGCAGTTCCGACAGGGAGGGGTTCTATGGCTACACCTTC. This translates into CASSSDREGFYGYTF.

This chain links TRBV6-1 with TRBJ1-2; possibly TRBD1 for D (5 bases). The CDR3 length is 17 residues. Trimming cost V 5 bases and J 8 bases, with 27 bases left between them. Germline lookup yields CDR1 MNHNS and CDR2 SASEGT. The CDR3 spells CASSLRDPDVLPGGYTF. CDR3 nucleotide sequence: TGTGCCAGCAGTCTCCGGGACCCAGACGTACTTCCAGGAGGCTACACCTTC.

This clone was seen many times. The CDR3 reads CASSPRSSENTGELFF. The CDR3 DNA is TGTGCCAGCAGCCCAAGGTCTAGCGAGAACACCGGGGAGCTGTTTTTT. The chain employs TRBV7-6 and TRBJ2-2, with D maybe TRBD2 (6 bases). Germline V gives CDR1 SGHVS, CDR2 FNYEAQ. The CDR3 spans 16 residues. Trimming took 5 bases from V and 1 from J, leaving 14 bases between them.

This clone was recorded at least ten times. CDR3: CASSPAESSYNEQFF. The CDR3 DNA is TGCGCCAGCAGCCCGGCGGAAAGCTCCTACAATGAGCAGTTCTTC. The V call is TRBV4-3, the J call TRBJ2-1; D is unclear. Trimming removed 4 bases at V and 0 bases at J, with 10 bases between. The CDR3 runs to 15 residues. Germline V gene sequence: CDR1 LGHNA, CDR2 YSLEER.

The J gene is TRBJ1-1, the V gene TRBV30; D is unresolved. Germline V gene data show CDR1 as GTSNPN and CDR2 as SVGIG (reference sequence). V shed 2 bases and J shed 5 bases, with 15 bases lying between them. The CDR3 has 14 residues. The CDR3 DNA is TGTGCCTGGAGTAGGAGGGCGAGGGCGACTGAAGCTTTCTTT. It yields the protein CAWSRRARATEAFF.

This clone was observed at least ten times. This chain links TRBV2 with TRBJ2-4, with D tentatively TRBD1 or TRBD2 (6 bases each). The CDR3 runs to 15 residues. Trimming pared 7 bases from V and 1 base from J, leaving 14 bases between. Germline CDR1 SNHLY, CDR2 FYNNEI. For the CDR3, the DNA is TGTGCCAGCAAAGCTGGAGGGGGGGCCAAAAACATTCAGTACTTC. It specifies CASKAGGGAKNIQYF.

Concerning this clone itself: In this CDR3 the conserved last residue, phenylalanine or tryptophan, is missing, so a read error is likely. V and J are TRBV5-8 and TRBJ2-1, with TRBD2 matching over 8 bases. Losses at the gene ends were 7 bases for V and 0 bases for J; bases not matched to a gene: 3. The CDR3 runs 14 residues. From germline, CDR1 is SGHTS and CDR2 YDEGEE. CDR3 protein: CASGGGSSYNEQFS. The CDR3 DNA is TGTGCCAGCGGCGGGGGGAGCTCCTACAATGAGCAGTTCTCC.

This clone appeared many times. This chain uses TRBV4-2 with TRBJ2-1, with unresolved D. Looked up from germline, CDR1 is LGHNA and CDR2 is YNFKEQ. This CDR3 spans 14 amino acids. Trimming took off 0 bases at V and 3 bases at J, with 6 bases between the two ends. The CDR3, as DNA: TGTGCCAGCAGCCAAGATGCTGGCTACAATGAGCAGTTCTTC. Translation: CASSQDAGYNEQFF.

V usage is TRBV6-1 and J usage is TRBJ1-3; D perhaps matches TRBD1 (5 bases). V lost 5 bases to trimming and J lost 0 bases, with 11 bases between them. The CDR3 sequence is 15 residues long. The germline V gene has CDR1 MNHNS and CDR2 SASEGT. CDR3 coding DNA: TGTGCCAGCAGTCGACAGTTAAGCTCTGGAAACACCATATATTTT. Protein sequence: CASSRQLSSGNTIYF.

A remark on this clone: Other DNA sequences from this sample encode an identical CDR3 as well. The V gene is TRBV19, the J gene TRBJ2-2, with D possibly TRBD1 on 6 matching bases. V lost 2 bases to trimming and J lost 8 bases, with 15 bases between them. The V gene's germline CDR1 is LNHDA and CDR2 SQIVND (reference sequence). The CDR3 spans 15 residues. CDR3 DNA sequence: TGTGCCAGTAGTATAATAGGCAGGGGATCTGGGGAGCTGTTTTTT. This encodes CASSIIGRGSGELFF.